This T cell receptor beta chain was captured by sequencing in a study of response to subunit inactivated influenza vaccine. Trimming removed 1 base at V and 4 bases at J, with 14 bases between. In germline, CDR1 is LGHDT, CDR2 YNNKEL (reference sequence). This CDR3 has 16 amino acids. TCRdb called the RT-PCR reads again in MiXCR, with one record for every CDR3 protein. The table includes approximately 500,000 distinct CDR3 sequences, 10% to 15% detected once. This receptor was identified in a man aged 50 or older who received an inactivated influenza vaccine. The rearrangement uses TRBV3-1 and TRBJ2-1; either TRBD1 or TRBD2 may fit D (5 bases each). Sequencing was performed on PBMCs from blood, taken 40 to 50 days after vaccination. CDR3 bases: TGTGCCAGCAGCCAAGGGGGGAACTGCCCATACAATGAGCAGTTCTTC. Residues: CASSQGGNCPYNEQFF.